The subject of this entry is one T cell receptor (beta chain). Its target is unknown. This sample was included in a study of cytotoxic CD8 clonotypes in ibrutinib-treated CLL. Looking at the study overall: Researchers reported about a dozen relapsed/refractory and about 15 treatment-naive patients, under 18 of them IGHV unmutated.

Some clones are missing from TCRdb's copy, which holds only in-frame ones; the method was immunoSEQ multiplex PCR. The sample lists roughly 220,000 clones, 70% to 75% occurring once. Study results and limitations: Circulating CD8+ T-cell counts were tracked by baseline clonality, which exceeded that of age-matched healthy donors. Treatment saw public clonotypes, which were uncommon, either contract or stay stable.

Trimming took off 5 bases at V and 2 bases at J, with 11 bases between the two ends. Germline lookup yields CDR1 SGHTA and CDR2 FQGTGA. The CDR3 covers 14 residues. This chain connects TRBV7-3 to TRBJ2-3; a possible D gene is TRBD2 (5 bases). The TCR was taken from a human donor with chronic lymphocytic leukemia. Sequenced here: PBMCs, sampled after 12 months of ibrutinib treatment. The CDR3 is CASSPTRNTDTQYF. CDR3 bases: TGTGCCAGCAGCCCAACTAGAAACACAGATACGCAGTATTTT.